The clone carrying this T cell receptor (beta chain) was picked up many times. Its antigen remains unidentified. The sample is drawn from a study of T cells after yellow fever vaccination. Study-wide results and limits: Shared CD4/CD8 clonotypes were a small share, likely from convergent recombination. Reappearing after the booster were most of the clones from primary vaccination (about 96% CD4, 88% CD8).

TCRdb redid the calling of the 5' RACE reads with MiXCR, one entry per CDR3 protein. Counted here are about 130,000 distinct CDR3 sequences, around 7.7% occurring once; the ten biggest clones make up just under 2.5%. The CDR3 runs 15 residues. In germline, CDR1 is SGHKS, CDR2 YYEKEE (reference sequence). The V and J ends lost 5 bases and 1 base, in that order; junction bases with no gene match: 6. The rearrangement joins TRBV5-5 to TRBJ2-1; the match to TRBD1 covers 7 bases. The sequence came from a young man who received the YFV17D yellow fever vaccine. The sequences come from CD4+ T cells sorted from PBMCs, collected roughly 10 days after the first yellow fever vaccination. The CDR3 region has the DNA TGTGCCAGCAGGCCGACAGGGAGTTCCTACAATGAGCAGTTCTTC. This translates into CASRPTGSSYNEQFF. The complete variable domain, with remaining parts taken from reference TRBV5-5 and TRBJ2-1, reads DAGVTQSPTHLIKTRGQQVTLRCSPISGHKSVSWYQQVLGQGPQFIFQYYEKEERGRGNFPDRFSARQFPNYSSELNVNALLLGDSALYLCASRPTGSSYNEQFFGPGTRLTVL.